This T cell receptor beta chain comes out of a study of T cells in Graves' hyperthyroidism and ophthalmopathy. The study, taken as a whole, reports: Expanded thyroid clonotypes (above 0.001) were mostly also found in blood.

Details on this clonotype: Its specificity is not known.

Participants, patients aged 18 to 65, had newly diagnosed hyperthyroidism with a duration under 2 months. Source material for PBMCs was 9 to 10 ml fresh peripheral blood. The CDR3 contains 15 residues. From germline, CDR1 is LNHDA and CDR2 SQIVND (reference sequence). Trimming shortened V by 1 base and J by 2 bases, and 12 bases separated the two germline ends. The investigators amplified TCR beta CDR3 regions from RNA transcripts. TCR CDR3 underwent first-round RT-PCR with the HTBI primer set. TCRdb re-called the multiplex PCR reads through MiXCR, storing one row per CDR3 protein. The sample contains approximately 530,000 distinct CDR3 sequences, around 15% of which appear only once.

This sequence originates from a woman in her late teens or twenties with Graves' hyperthyroidism. V gene TRBV19 combines with J gene TRBJ2-7; possibly TRBD1 or TRBD2 for D (5 bases each). Sample: blood. The CDR3: CASSIGDRLTYEQYF. The CDR3, as DNA: TGTGCCAGTAGTATAGGAGACAGACTAACCTACGAGCAGTACTTC.